One and the same sample provided the 20 T cell receptor beta chains below, sequenced in a study of T cells in Graves' hyperthyroidism and ophthalmopathy. RNA transcripts were the template for amplifying TCR beta CDR3 regions. HTBI primers were used for first-round RT-PCR of the TCR CDR3. One entry per CDR3 protein, called by TCRdb with MiXCR from the multiplex PCR reads. The sample has around 350,000 distinct CDR3 sequences, less than 15% seen once. The sequencing sample was made of blood. These receptors originate from a young woman with Graves' hyperthyroidism.

The chain combines TRBV28 with TRBJ1-5; D gene ambiguous. The CDR3 is 14 residues long. V shed 4 bases and J shed 7 bases, with 14 bases lying between them. Germline CDR1 MDHEN, CDR2 SYDVKM. Here the CDR3 reads CASSSAGFEQPQHF. The CDR3 nucleotides read TGTGCCAGCAGTTCGGCGGGGTTCGAACAGCCCCAGCATTTT.

This clonotype was observed at least ten times. V is TRBV20-1 and J is TRBJ2-5, with 10 bases that match TRBD2. Per germline, CDR1 DFQATT and CDR2 SNEGSKA (reference sequence). The V gene end was trimmed by 0 bases and the J gene end by 4 bases; junction bases not matched to a gene: 5. The CDR3 is 15 residues long. The CDR3 is CSARDVLAGVETQYF. The CDR3 DNA is TGCAGTGCTAGAGACGTCCTAGCGGGAGTAGAGACCCAGTACTTC.

The sample holds a few counts of this clonotype. A much larger clone sits a single nucleotide away, making a read error possible. This chain's CDR3 is CSSRSSYNEQFF. In DNA form, the CDR3 reads TGTTCCTCAAGGAGCTCCTACAATGAGCAGTTCTTC. The gene calls are TRBV28 and TRBJ2-1; D gene unclear. This CDR3 contains 12 residues. Germline V CDR1 and CDR2: MDHEN, SYDVKM.

This chain connects TRBV5-1 to TRBJ2-5; TRBD1 matches 7 bases. J was trimmed by 5 bases and V by 6 bases; bases with no gene match: 7. CDR1 SGHRS and CDR2 YFSETQ come from the germline V gene. The CDR3 is 13 amino acids. CDR3: CASTQGLGETQYF. DNA of the CDR3: TGCGCCAGCACACAGGGGCTGGGGGAGACCCAGTACTTC.

This clonotype was picked up a small number of times. The rearrangement uses TRBV5-6 and TRBJ2-1, with D perhaps being TRBD1 or TRBD2 (5 bases each). The CDR3 covers 15 residues. Trimming left V 4 bases short and J 4 bases short, with 15 bases between. Germline lookup yields CDR1 SGHDT and CDR2 YYEEEE. As DNA, the CDR3 is TGTGCCAGCAGCGACGACGGGAAGGGGTACAATGAGCAGTTCTTC. The encoded protein is CASSDDGKGYNEQFF.

The sample holds many counts of this clonotype. The genes are TRBV2 and TRBJ1-2, with 7 bases that match TRBD1. Trimming removed 6 bases from V and 6 bases from J; junction bases left unmatched: 10. Germline CDR1 is SNHLY and CDR2 is FYNNEI. The CDR3 extends over 14 amino acids. CDR3: CASSVQGSRNGYTF. The CDR3 bases are TGTGCCAGCAGCGTACAGGGGTCGCGGAATGGCTACACCTTC.

This clonotype was found many times. The V and J genes are TRBV12-3 or TRBV12-4 and TRBJ1-5; D possibly corresponds to TRBD1 (5 bases). CDR3 length: 15 residues. Trimming cost V 4 bases and J 5 bases, with 15 bases left between them. The CDR3 coding sequence is TGTGCCAGCAGTTCTATCGGGACCAACCATCAGCCCCAGCATTTT. Translated, it gives CASSSIGTNHQPQHF.

This clonotype was counted at least ten times. The chain carries TRBV9 and TRBJ2-5; D remains unclear. The CDR3 length is 14 residues. V lost 3 bases, J lost 3 bases, and 12 bases lay in between. Germline loops: CDR1 SGDLS, CDR2 YYNGEE. The CDR3 DNA reads TGTGCCAGCAGCGCAGGTCTTTGGGAAGAGACCCAGTACTTC. This translates into CASSAGLWEETQYF.

This clonotype was counted ten times or more. V usage is TRBV6-6 and J usage is TRBJ1-1; D may be TRBD1 (5 bases). Germline V gene data show CDR1 as MNHNY and CDR2 as SVGAGI (reference sequence). With 1 base removed from V and 4 bases from J, the gap between germline ends came to 16 bases. CDR3 size: 16 residues. CDR3 in amino acids: CASSYLGGGSGTEAFF. CDR3 sequence (DNA): TGTGCCAGCAGTTACTTGGGGGGGGGGAGCGGCACTGAAGCTTTCTTT.

The table lists this clonotype with many counts. The V gene is TRBV20-1, the J gene TRBJ1-3, with no clear D. Germline V gene data show CDR1 as DFQATT and CDR2 as SNEGSKA (reference sequence). V lost 3 bases and J 2 bases, leaving 8 bases between the germline ends. CDR3 length: 13 residues. Here the CDR3 reads CSARAGTGNTIYF. CDR3 bases: TGCAGTGCTAGGGCGGGGACTGGAAACACCATATATTTT.

This clonotype was seen many times. The V call is TRBV28, the J call TRBJ1-4, with 7 bases that match TRBD1. The length of the CDR3 is 15 residues. The germline gives CDR1 MDHEN, CDR2 SYDVKM. The trim removed 5 bases at V and 0 bases at J, leaving 3 bases unmatched. The CDR3 bases are TGTGCCAGCAGTAGACAGGGCTCAACTAATGAAAAACTGTTTTTT. Residues: CASSRQGSTNEKLFF. The full variable domain, in which reference TRBV28 and TRBJ1-4 provide the parts outside the CDR3, is DVKVTQSSRYLVKRTGEKVFLECVQDMDHENMFWYRQDPGLGLRLIYFSYDVKMKEKGDIPEGYSVSREKKERFSLILESASTNQTSMYLCASSRQGSTNEKLFFGSGTQLSVL.

With respect to this clonotype: This may be a read error, as it is one base from a much larger clone. The chain couples TRBV7-2 to TRBJ2-5; tentatively, D is TRBD2 (5 bases). V was clipped by 0 bases and J by 4 bases, with 15 bases between them. Germline lookup yields CDR1 SGHTA and CDR2 FQGNSA. The CDR3 has 16 residues. The CDR3 nucleotides read TGTGCCAGCAGCTTAGCGGATGCGACTAACGGAGAGACCCAGTACTTC. Its protein is CASSLADATNGETQYF.

This clonotype was seen many times. The V gene is TRBV24-1, the J gene TRBJ1-1; perhaps TRBD1 as D (5 bases). There are 17 residues in the CDR3. V lost 8 bases and J 0 bases, leaving 21 bases between the germline ends. CDR1 is KGHDR and CDR2 is SFDVKD in the germline V gene. The CDR3 here is CATTLVGAQRLNTEAFF. DNA of the CDR3: TGTGCCACCACCCTCGTAGGGGCCCAAAGGCTGAACACTGAAGCTTTCTTT.

This clonotype appeared many times. The rearrangement uses TRBV28 and TRBJ2-5; a possible D gene is TRBD2 (5 bases). Germline V gives CDR1 MDHEN, CDR2 SYDVKM. The V gene lost 3 bases and the J gene lost 5 bases, with 10 bases spanning the gap. The CDR3 sequence is 13 residues long. In DNA form, the CDR3 reads TGTGCCAGCAGTTTGCCTAGCACGGAGACCCAGTACTTC. Its translation is CASSLPSTETQYF.

In its sample, this clonotype was seen many times. The DNA for the CDR3 is TGTGCCAGCAGCTGGGGGAGACAGGATTATAATGAAAAACTGTTTTTT. Protein: CASSWGRQDYNEKLFF. The chain carries TRBV11-2 and TRBJ1-4; TRBD1 might be the D (6 bases). The V end lost 4 bases, the J end lost 4 bases, and 16 bases lay between the germline ends. Germline V gene lookup returns CDR1 SGHAT and CDR2 FQNNGV. The CDR3 contains 16 residues. Using reference TRBV11-2 and TRBJ1-4 for the parts outside the CDR3, the full variable domain is EAGVAQSPRYKIIEKRQSVAFWCNPISGHATLYWYQQILGQGPKLLIQFQNNGVVDDSQLPKDRFSAERLKGVDSTLKIQPAKLEDSAVYLCASSWGRQDYNEKLFFGSGTQLSVL.

V is TRBV28 and J is TRBJ2-1; TRBD2 agrees at 11 bases. The germline CDR1 and CDR2 sequences are MDHEN and SYDVKM. The junction had 11 bases not matched to a gene; V was cut back by 6 bases and J by 10 bases. The CDR3 runs to 15 residues. The CDR3 nucleotides read TGTGCCAGCAGGCAAGCCGGGACTAGCGGACGCGAGCAGTTCTTC. Its translation is CASRQAGTSGREQFF.

This clonotype was found many times. The chain has TRBV4-3 and TRBJ2-1; 11 nucleotides agree with TRBD2. The junction had 7 bases not matched to a gene; V was cut back by 4 bases and J by 8 bases. Germline V gene lookup returns CDR1 LGHNA and CDR2 YSLEER. The CDR3 length is 15 residues. CDR3 nucleotides: TGCGCCAGCAGCCCGTTAGCGGGAGGGATATATGAGCAGTTCTTC. It encodes CASSPLAGGIYEQFF.

The sample holds a few counts of this clonotype. The V call is TRBV6-1, the J call TRBJ2-4; D tentatively fits TRBD1 or TRBD2 (6 bases each). Per germline, CDR1 MNHNS and CDR2 SASEGT. Trimming pared 5 bases from V and 8 bases from J, leaving 19 bases between. CDR3 length: 15 residues. CDR3 nucleotide sequence: TGTGCCAGCAGTTTCGCAGGTGGGGGGCGGGACATTCAGTACTTC. Translating gives CASSFAGGGRDIQYF.

This clonotype was recorded many times. V is TRBV20-1 and J is TRBJ1-1, with 7 bases fitting TRBD1. V was clipped by 4 bases and J by 1 base; unmatched bases: 9. This CDR3 has 15 residues. The germline CDR1 and CDR2 sequences are DFQATT and SNEGSKA (reference sequence). The CDR3 bases are TGCAGTGCTAAAAAACCGGGACAGTCGAACACTGAAGCTTTCTTT. Translating gives CSAKKPGQSNTEAFF.

The chain is built from TRBV6-5 and TRBJ1-4; TRBD1 matches at 10 bases. This CDR3 comprises 16 residues. V trimming: 2 bases; J trimming: 8 bases; junction bases outside the gene matches: 8. Looked up from germline, CDR1 is MNHEY and CDR2 is SVGAGI. The CDR3 sequence is CASSYRLTGGNEKLFF. The CDR3 DNA reads TGTGCCAGCAGTTACCGACTGACAGGGGGCAACGAAAAACTGTTTTTT.